These 30 T cell receptor beta chains share one sample of origin, sequenced in a study of T cells in Graves' hyperthyroidism and ophthalmopathy. Researchers took RNA transcripts and amplified the TCR beta CDR3 regions from them. With the HTBI primer set, the TCR CDR3 went through a first round of RT-PCR. TCRdb processed the multiplex PCR reads anew with MiXCR; each CDR3 protein has one entry. This sample has 600,000 or so distinct CDR3 sequences, with 16% found just once. The specimen was blood. The receptors stem from a woman aged 30 to 39 with Graves' hyperthyroidism.

In its sample, this clonotype was seen a few times. The chain is built from TRBV4-3 and TRBJ1-1; no firm D call. The CDR3 length is 15 residues. V was pared by 0 bases and J by 1 base, with 9 bases between. Germline CDR1 and CDR2: LGHNA and YSLEER. CDR3 protein: CASSQEPGWNTEAFF. The DNA for the CDR3 is TGCGCCAGCAGCCAAGAGCCAGGCTGGAACACTGAAGCTTTCTTT.

This chain links TRBV15 with TRBJ2-1; no clear D. The ends were cut back, 5 bases at V and 6 bases at J, with 14 bases in the middle. This CDR3 comprises 14 residues. Germline loops: CDR1 LNHNV, CDR2 YYDKDF (reference sequence). CDR3 sequence (DNA): TGTGCCACCAGCGCGGCACTAACGCTCAATGAGCAGTTCTTC. Translated: CATSAALTLNEQFF. Using reference TRBV15 and TRBJ2-1 for the parts outside the CDR3, the full variable domain is DAMVIQNPRYQVTQFGKPVTLSCSQTLNHNVMYWYQQKSSQAPKLLFHYYDKDFNNEADTPDNFQSRRPNTSFCFLDIRSPGLGDTAMYLCATSAALTLNEQFFGPGTRLTVL.

There are many counts of this clonotype. This sequence joins TRBV27 and TRBJ2-1, with D maybe TRBD2 (5 bases). The CDR3 is made up of 14 amino acids. CDR1 and CDR2 (germline): MNHEY, SMNVEV (reference sequence). The V end was cut by 4 bases, the J end by 9 bases, with 16 bases between. In nucleotides, the CDR3 is TGTGCCAGCAGTTCGGCTAGCCGGCTCATTGAGCAGTTCTTC. Translating gives CASSSASRLIEQFF.

This clonotype was seen repeatedly, ten times or more. The chain is built from TRBV2 and TRBJ1-1, with a weak D call TRBD1 (5 bases). The CDR3 totals 13 residues. V was trimmed by 8 bases and J by 5 bases, leaving 15 bases between them. Germline-derived CDR1 and CDR2 are SNHLY and FYNNEI. CDR3 bases: TGTGCCAGCGAGCGGGGCCTTGAAACTGAAGCTTTCTTT. Translation: CASERGLETEAFF.

This clonotype was observed many times. The J gene is TRBJ2-5, the V gene TRBV6-1; 9 bases match TRBD1. The germline V gene has CDR1 MNHNS and CDR2 SASEGT. The CDR3 covers 15 residues. Trimming removed 6 bases from V and 1 base from J; junction bases left unmatched: 6. CDR3 loop: CASRPLTGGQETQYF. The DNA for the CDR3 is TGTGCCAGCAGACCCTTGACAGGGGGCCAAGAGACCCAGTACTTC.

J is TRBJ2-2 and V is TRBV20-1; D may be TRBD2 (5 bases). CDR1 and CDR2 (germline): DFQATT, SNEGSKA (reference sequence). Trimming took 7 bases from V and 1 from J, leaving 10 bases between them. The CDR3 has 13 amino acids. The CDR3 here is CSGKGVNTGELFF. DNA of the CDR3: TGCAGTGGGAAGGGAGTGAACACCGGGGAGCTGTTTTTT.

This clonotype was found a few times. The rearrangement uses TRBV7-3 and TRBJ2-1, with D tentatively TRBD2 (6 bases). The length of the CDR3 is 16 residues. CDR1 is SGHTA, CDR2 FQGTGA, per germline. Trimming stripped 1 base from V and 4 bases from J, with 14 bases between. CDR3 amino acids: CASSLIRASEYNEQFF. The DNA for the CDR3 is TGTGCCAGCAGCTTAATTCGGGCTAGCGAGTACAATGAGCAGTTCTTC.

There are many counts of this clonotype. The rearrangement uses TRBV6-1 and TRBJ1-5; D remains unclear. This CDR3 spans 16 amino acids. Germline CDR1 is MNHNS and CDR2 is SASEGT. Deletions cut 2 bases from V and 1 base from J, with 12 bases between. The CDR3 spells CASSERGTLSNQPQHF. DNA of the CDR3: TGTGCCAGCAGTGAACGGGGTACTTTAAGCAATCAGCCCCAGCATTTT.

Ten or more counts support this clonotype. This rearrangement joins TRBV7-8 to TRBJ1-4; TRBD1 might be the D (6 bases). The CDR3 consists of 16 residues. Germline CDR1 and CDR2: SGHVS and FQNEAQ. V was trimmed by 5 bases and J by 5 bases, leaving 18 bases between them. CDR3 sequence: CASSPFDRLLNEKLFF. In DNA, the CDR3 is TGTGCCAGCAGCCCGTTCGACAGGCTGCTAAATGAAAAACTGTTTTTT. The whole variable domain, filled in from reference TRBV7-8 and TRBJ1-4, reads GAGVSQSPRYKVAKRGQDVALRCDPISGHVSLFWYQQALGQGPEFLTYFQNEAQLDKSGLPSDRFFAERPEGSVSTLKIQRTQQEDSAVYLCASSPFDRLLNEKLFFGSGTQLSVL.

V and J are TRBV6-4 and TRBJ1-6, with TRBD1 matching over 7 bases. Germline loops: CDR1 MRHNA, CDR2 SNTAGT. V trimming: 3 bases; J trimming: 8 bases; junction bases outside the gene matches: 4. This CDR3 is 14 amino acids long. CDR3 DNA sequence: TGTGCCAGCAGTGAAGACAGGGTGGATTCACCCCTCCACTTT. The encoded protein is CASSEDRVDSPLHF.

This sequence joins TRBV19 and TRBJ1-1; D not resolved. Per germline, CDR1 LNHDA and CDR2 SQIVND (reference sequence). Trimming shortened V by 5 bases and J by 0 bases, and 16 bases separated the two germline ends. CDR3 size: 16 residues. The CDR3 spells CASSQAGSKMNTEAFF. The CDR3 region has the DNA TGTGCCAGTAGTCAAGCCGGGTCTAAAATGAACACTGAAGCTTTCTTT.

This clonotype was detected ten times or more. The chain recombines TRBV7-2 with TRBJ2-5; D unresolved. CDR1 is SGHTA, CDR2 FQGNSA, per germline. This CDR3 spans 17 amino acids. V was trimmed by 2 bases and J by 2 bases, leaving 18 bases between them. CDR3 sequence (DNA): TGTGCCAGCAGCTTAAGTTCCTGGTATCAGATTCAAGAGACCCAGTACTTC. Protein: CASSLSSWYQIQETQYF.

Ten or more counts support this clonotype. This chain connects TRBV5-5 to TRBJ2-3; perhaps TRBD2 as D (6 bases). CDR3 length: 16 residues. The germline gives CDR1 SGHKS, CDR2 YYEKEE (reference sequence). V lost 4 bases, J lost 2 bases, and 17 bases lay in between. The CDR3 reads CASSLLMGGSTDTQYF. The CDR3 nucleotides read TGTGCCAGCAGCCTTCTGATGGGAGGCTCCACAGATACGCAGTATTTT.

The chain combines TRBV6-1 with TRBJ2-1; D call uncertain. Germline CDR1 reads MNHNS; CDR2 reads SASEGT. With 5 bases removed from V and 10 bases from J, the gap between germline ends came to 18 bases. The CDR3 contains 14 residues. CDR3 protein: CASSKEGGLGEQFF. DNA for the CDR3: TGTGCCAGCAGTAAGGAAGGCGGTCTGGGGGAGCAGTTCTTC.

There are many counts of this clonotype. The chain is built from TRBV28 and TRBJ2-7; TRBD1 matches at 7 bases. The CDR3 has 11 residues. The germline CDR1 and CDR2 sequences are MDHEN and SYDVKM. Germline trimming cut 7 bases from V and 9 bases from J; bases unmatched to any gene: 6. This CDR3 is CASTLQGRQYF. CDR3 in DNA: TGTGCCAGCACCCTACAGGGGAGGCAGTACTTC.

In its sample, this clonotype was seen a few times. V is TRBV28 and J is TRBJ2-2; maybe TRBD2 (5 bases). Per germline, CDR1 MDHEN and CDR2 SYDVKM. This CDR3 has 15 residues. V gave up 5 bases and J gave up 5 bases, with 15 bases separating them. CDR3 residues: CASSAGYSETGELFF. The CDR3 bases are TGTGCCAGCAGTGCGGGTTATAGTGAGACCGGGGAGCTGTTTTTT. Variable domain in full (rest from reference TRBV28 and TRBJ2-2): DVKVTQSSRYLVKRTGEKVFLECVQDMDHENMFWYRQDPGLGLRLIYFSYDVKMKEKGDIPEGYSVSREKKERFSLILESASTNQTSMYLCASSAGYSETGELFFGEGSRLTVL.

The rearrangement links TRBV30 to TRBJ2-4; a weak D match, TRBD1 (6 bases). This CDR3 contains 14 residues. Germline V gives CDR1 GTSNPN, CDR2 SVGIG (reference sequence). V was pared by 0 bases and J by 7 bases, with 13 bases between. CDR3 coding DNA: TGTGCCTGGAGTGTACCCAGGGGTAGTAACATTCAGTACTTC. Encoded protein: CAWSVPRGSNIQYF.

The rearrangement uses TRBV19 and TRBJ2-7; 11 positions agree with TRBD2. V trimming: 7 bases; J trimming: 3 bases; junction bases outside the gene matches: 8. CDR1 LNHDA and CDR2 SQIVND come from the germline V gene (reference sequence). The CDR3 extends over 15 amino acids. The CDR3 loop reads CASTPGTSGVYEQYF. The DNA of the CDR3 is TGTGCCAGTACACCCGGGACTAGCGGAGTCTACGAGCAGTACTTC. Using reference TRBV19 and TRBJ2-7 for the parts outside the CDR3, the full variable domain is DGGITQSPKYLFRKEGQNVTLSCEQNLNHDAMYWYRQDPGQGLRLIYYSQIVNDFQKGDIAEGYSVSREKKESFPLTVTSAQKNPTAFYLCASTPGTSGVYEQYFGPGTRLTVT.

This clonotype has a count of ten or more. The rearrangement joins TRBV12-3 or TRBV12-4 to TRBJ2-7; D perhaps matches TRBD2 (7 bases). V shed 8 bases and J shed 5 bases, with 16 bases lying between them. This CDR3 is 13 amino acids long. This CDR3 reads CASSRGAQDEQYF. The DNA for the CDR3 is TGTGCCAGCTCTCGGGGGGCGCAGGACGAGCAGTACTTC.

Turning to this clonotype: It is unclear where the CDR3 begins or ends on the DNA, so no DNA is shown, and the CDR3 is as TCRdb lists it. The chain combines TRBV19 with TRBJ2-3; TRBD1 is the table's D call and was not checked against the DNA. Germline V CDR1 and CDR2: LNHDA, SQIVND (reference sequence). The length of the CDR3 is 15 amino acids, counting both ends. The CDR3 sequence: CASSSGSWGTDTQYF.

This clonotype has a count of ten or more. The chain combines TRBV20-1 with TRBJ2-3, with TRBD2 matching 7 bases. From germline, CDR1 is DFQATT and CDR2 SNEGSKA (reference sequence). The CDR3 length is 15 residues. J lost 4 bases, V lost 0 bases, and 7 bases had no gene match. The DNA of the CDR3 is TGCAGTGCTAGAGATACGCGGGAGCTCGCAGATACGCAGTATTTT. Translating gives CSARDTRELADTQYF.

In this sample, this clonotype turned up many times. The J gene is TRBJ2-5, the V gene TRBV18; D ambiguous. This CDR3 has 15 residues. V shed 0 bases and J shed 6 bases, with 14 bases lying between them. Germline V lookup: CDR1 KGHSH, CDR2 LQKENI. CDR3 loop: CASSPPEVLGKTQYF. For the CDR3, the DNA is TGTGCCAGCTCACCACCAGAGGTTCTGGGGAAGACCCAGTACTTC.

There are many counts of this clonotype. The J gene is TRBJ1-1, the V gene TRBV28; 8 nucleotides line up with TRBD1. This CDR3 is 16 amino acids long. With 5 bases clipped from V and 1 base from J, the junction kept 9 bases outside the gene matches. Per the germline V gene, CDR1 is MDHEN and CDR2 is SYDVKM. The CDR3 sequence is CASSHKTGAKNTEAFF. CDR3 sequence (DNA): TGTGCCAGCAGTCACAAGACAGGGGCTAAGAACACTGAAGCTTTCTTT.

This clonotype was seen ten or more times. This chain joins TRBV12-3 or TRBV12-4 and TRBJ2-7; no reliable D call. This CDR3 has 12 amino acids. Trimming shortened V by 5 bases and J by 3 bases, and 8 bases separated the two germline ends. The CDR3 region has the DNA TGTGCCAGCAGTCAGTCGGGCTACGAGCAGTACTTC. Its protein is CASSQSGYEQYF.

This chain uses TRBV7-2 with TRBJ2-7, with 10 bases aligning to TRBD1. V was clipped by 5 bases and J by 2 bases; unmatched bases: 9. From germline, CDR1 is SGHTA and CDR2 FQGNSA. The CDR3 covers 16 residues. The CDR3 region has the DNA TGTGCCAGCAGCGCCTCGGGACAGGGGTTTCCCTACGAGCAGTACTTC. Its protein product is CASSASGQGFPYEQYF.

This clonotype appeared many times. The rearrangement uses TRBV12-3 or TRBV12-4 and TRBJ2-7; tentatively, D is TRBD1 (6 bases). This CDR3 has 13 amino acids. V lost 1 base and J lost 7, with 11 bases in between. CDR3 DNA sequence: TGTGCCAGCAGTTTAGGACAGGCTATGGAGCAGTACTTC. It codes for CASSLGQAMEQYF.

This clonotype was seen more than once but under ten times. This sequence joins TRBV7-2 and TRBJ1-2, with 10 bases aligning to TRBD1. Germline CDR1 is SGHTA and CDR2 is FQGNSA. The V and J ends lost 5 bases and 8 bases, in that order; junction bases with no gene match: 17. The CDR3 loop spans 17 amino acids. CDR3 sequence: CASSARQGARGNYGYTF. CDR3 bases: TGTGCCAGCAGCGCCCGACAGGGGGCGCGAGGAAATTACGGCTACACCTTC.

The chain has TRBV15 and TRBJ2-5, with 7 nucleotides matching TRBD1. Germline CDR1 reads LNHNV; CDR2 reads YYDKDF (reference sequence). The CDR3 extends over 15 amino acids. Trimming cost V 1 base and J 2 bases; bases outside gene matches: 4. The CDR3 loop reads CATSRGGQLQETQYF. Written as DNA, the CDR3 is TGTGCCACCAGCAGAGGGGGACAGCTACAAGAGACCCAGTACTTC.

This clonotype was found a few times. The chain couples TRBV2 to TRBJ2-1; the match to TRBD2 covers 13 bases. This CDR3 spans 18 amino acids. The germline gives CDR1 SNHLY, CDR2 FYNNEI. J gave up 9 bases and V 4 bases, and 15 bases lay outside the gene matches. CDR3 in DNA: TGTGCCAGCAGTGGCCGCACGGGACTAGCGGGAATCTATATTGAGCAGTTCTTC. Its protein product is CASSGRTGLAGIYIEQFF.

There are many counts of this clonotype. V usage is TRBV11-3 and J usage is TRBJ2-3; TRBD2 is a possible D gene (6 bases). Germline-derived CDR1 and CDR2 are SGHNT and YENEEA. Trimming removed 6 bases from V and 0 bases from J, with 16 bases in between. This CDR3 is 16 amino acids long. The CDR3 protein is CASRGTGTGSTDTQYF. The CDR3 bases are TGTGCCAGCAGGGGGACCGGGACTGGGAGCACAGATACGCAGTATTTT.